This TCR beta chain was sequenced during a study of CD8 T cells in Susac syndrome. After extraction with the RNeasy kit, 0.5 to 1 ug of the RNA was reverse transcribed using random hexamers. Amplification of TCR beta CDR3 spanned 54 Vbeta and 13 Jbeta via immunoSEQ multiplex PCR. Each CDR3 protein is one row after TCRdb ran MiXCR on the immunoSEQ multiplex PCR reads. The repertoire includes fewer than 250,000 distinct CDR3 sequences, 93% of them detected once, and around 0.1% sits in the top ten. The germline gives CDR1 SGHRS, CDR2 YFSETQ. Trimming removed 0 bases from V and 5 bases from J, with 11 bases in between. The CDR3 is 15 residues long. TCR beta from blood CD8+ and CD4+ T cells was sequenced. Controls were drawn from healthy donors and were matched for age and sex. On this clonotype itself: Its specificity is unknown.

Study observations and caveats: As the study acknowledged, the number of individuals who were part of its TCR sequencing and HLA analysis was relatively small.

The sample taken for sequencing was CD4+ T cells from PBMCs. The gene calls are TRBV5-1 and TRBJ2-2; D may be TRBD1 or TRBD2 (6 bases each). The TCR comes from a human donor in good health. CDR3 nucleotides: TGCGCCAGCAGCTTGGATCCGGGGGCTACCGGGGAGCTGTTTTTT. Its protein is CASSLDPGATGELFF.